The clone carrying this T cell receptor (beta chain) was counted once. Its antigen is still unknown. The CDR3 spans 16 residues. J lost 4 bases, V lost 5 bases, and 9 bases had no gene match. CDR1 is MDHEN and CDR2 is SYDVKM in the germline V gene. Those who donated, Caucasian adults without exception, all lived in Nashville, Tennessee. Sequencing was performed with immunoSEQ multiplex PCR; in TCRdb, only in-frame clones are kept and a portion is missing. The sample lists over 850,000 clones, around 82% occurring once. These data come from a study of shared clonotypes between healthy human individuals. Findings and caveats of the study: Naive CD4 clonotype sharing across a few donors was about 5%. Deeper or shallower sequencing was expected to change how clonotypes are shared among donors.

The sample consisted of memory CD4+ T cells from PBMCs. Documented subset: CD45RA-negative fraction. This TCR was sampled from a man aged 18 to 30 in good health. Some clones in this sample may be carry-over from other donors' samples. The chain joins TRBV28 to TRBJ1-2, with 11 positions matching TRBD1. The CDR3 region is CASSTQGQGAPYGYTF. CDR3 DNA: TGTGCCAGCAGTACCCAAGGACAGGGGGCGCCCTATGGCTACACCTTC.